The 2 T cell receptor beta chains given below trace back to one sample, sequenced in a study of T cells in Graves' hyperthyroidism and ophthalmopathy. There were TCR beta CDR3 regions amplified from RNA transcripts. The study used the HTBI primer set for a first-round RT-PCR of the TCR CDR3. TCRdb recomputed calls from the multiplex PCR reads with MiXCR, one row per CDR3 protein. Of about 600,000 distinct CDR3 sequences listed, approximately 15% are singletons. Sequenced: blood. These receptor sequences come from a woman aged 18-30 years with Graves' ophthalmopathy.

This clonotype appeared many times. The chain links TRBV28 to TRBJ1-5; no clear D. V lost 5 bases to trimming and J lost 2 bases, with 10 bases between them. Germline CDR1 is MDHEN and CDR2 is SYDVKM. This CDR3 contains 14 residues. This chain's CDR3 is CASSPGLGNQPQHF. Here the CDR3 DNA reads TGTGCCAGCAGTCCCGGTCTTGGCAATCAGCCCCAGCATTTT.

This clonotype was counted ten times or more. The chain joins TRBV6-1 to TRBJ1-5, with a tentative D call TRBD1 (5 bases). The V gene's germline CDR1 is MNHNS and CDR2 SASEGT. The CDR3 totals 14 residues. The V end lost 6 bases, the J end lost 2 bases, and 11 bases lay between the germline ends. CDR3 sequence: CASSRDSGNQPQHF. CDR3 sequence (DNA): TGTGCCAGCAGCCGGGACTCCGGCAATCAGCCCCAGCATTTT.